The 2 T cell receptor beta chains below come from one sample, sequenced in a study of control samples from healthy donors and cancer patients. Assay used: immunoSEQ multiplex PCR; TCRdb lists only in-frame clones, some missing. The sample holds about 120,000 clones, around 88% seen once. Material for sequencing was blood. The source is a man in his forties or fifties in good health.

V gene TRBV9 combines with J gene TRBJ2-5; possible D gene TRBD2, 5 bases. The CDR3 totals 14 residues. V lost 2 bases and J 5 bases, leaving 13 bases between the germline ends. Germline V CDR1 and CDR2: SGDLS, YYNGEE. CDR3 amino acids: CASSVSTSTETQYF. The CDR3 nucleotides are TGTGCCAGCAGCGTCTCCACTAGTACGGAGACCCAGTACTTC.

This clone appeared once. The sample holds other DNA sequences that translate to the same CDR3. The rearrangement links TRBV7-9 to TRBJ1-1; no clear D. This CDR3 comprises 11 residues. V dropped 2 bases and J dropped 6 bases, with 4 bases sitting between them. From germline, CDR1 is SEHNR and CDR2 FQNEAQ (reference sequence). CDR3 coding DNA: TGTGCCAGCAGCTTAACGGCTGAAGCTTTCTTT. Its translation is CASSLTAEAFF. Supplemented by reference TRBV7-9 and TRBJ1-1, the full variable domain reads DTGVSQNPRHKITKRGQNVTFRCDPISEHNRLYWYRQTLGQGPEFLTYFQNEAQLEKSRLLSDRFSAERPKGSFSTLEIQRTEQGDSAMYLCASSLTAEAFFGQGTRLTVV.